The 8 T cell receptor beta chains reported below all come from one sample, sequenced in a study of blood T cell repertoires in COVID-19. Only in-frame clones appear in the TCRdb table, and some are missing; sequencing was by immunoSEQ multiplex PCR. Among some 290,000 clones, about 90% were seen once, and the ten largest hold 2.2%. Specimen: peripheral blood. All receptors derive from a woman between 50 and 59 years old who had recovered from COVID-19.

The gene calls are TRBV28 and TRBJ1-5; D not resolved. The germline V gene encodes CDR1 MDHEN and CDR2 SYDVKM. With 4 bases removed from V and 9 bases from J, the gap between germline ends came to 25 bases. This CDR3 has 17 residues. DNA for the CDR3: TGTGCCAGCAGTTCCTTAGCCCAACCATCCAGAGCTTCGCCCCAGCATTTT. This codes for CASSSLAQPSRASPQHF.

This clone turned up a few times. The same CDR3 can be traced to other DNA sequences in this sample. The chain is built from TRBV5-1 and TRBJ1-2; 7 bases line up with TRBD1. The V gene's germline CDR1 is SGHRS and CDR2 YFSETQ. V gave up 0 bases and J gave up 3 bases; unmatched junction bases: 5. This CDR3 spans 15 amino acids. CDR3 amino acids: CASSLGQGRDYGYTF. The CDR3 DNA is TGCGCCAGCAGCTTGGGACAGGGTCGCGACTATGGCTACACCTTC. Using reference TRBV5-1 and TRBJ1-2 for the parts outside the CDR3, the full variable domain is KAGVTQTPRYLIKTRGQQVTLSCSPISGHRSVSWYQQTPGQGLQFLFEYFSETQRNKGNFPGRFSGRQFSNSRSEMNVSTLELGDSALYLCASSLGQGRDYGYTFGSGTRLTVV.

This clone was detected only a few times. In DNA form, the CDR3 reads TGTGCCAGCAAAAGGCGGGGATCCGCGACAGCCTTGTCACCCCTCCACTTT. Translating it yields CASKRRGSATALSPLHF. The chain recombines TRBV19 with TRBJ1-6, with a possible D match to TRBD1 (5 bases). This CDR3 contains 17 residues. The germline V gene encodes CDR1 LNHDA and CDR2 SQIVND (reference sequence). V lost 9 bases to trimming and J lost 10 bases, with 28 bases between them.

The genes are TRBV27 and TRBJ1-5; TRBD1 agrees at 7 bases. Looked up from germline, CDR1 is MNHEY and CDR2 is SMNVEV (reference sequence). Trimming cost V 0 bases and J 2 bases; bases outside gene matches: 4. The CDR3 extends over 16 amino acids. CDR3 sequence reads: CASSLSGGEGNQPQHF. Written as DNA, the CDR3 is TGTGCCAGCAGTTTATCAGGGGGCGAGGGCAATCAGCCCCAGCATTTT.

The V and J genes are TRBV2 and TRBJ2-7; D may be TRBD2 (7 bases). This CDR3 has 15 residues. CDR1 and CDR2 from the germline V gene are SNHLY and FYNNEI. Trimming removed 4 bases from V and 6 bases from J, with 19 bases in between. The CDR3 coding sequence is TGTGCCAGCAGTGGATATGGAGGGGGGGGCGGCGAGCAGTACTTC. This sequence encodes CASSGYGGGGGEQYF.

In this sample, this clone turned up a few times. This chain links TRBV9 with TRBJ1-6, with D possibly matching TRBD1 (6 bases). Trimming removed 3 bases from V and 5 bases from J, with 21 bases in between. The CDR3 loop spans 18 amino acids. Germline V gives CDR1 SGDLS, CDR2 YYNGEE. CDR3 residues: CASSATLGGAFDNSPLHF. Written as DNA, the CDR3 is TGTGCCAGCAGCGCCACCTTGGGGGGGGCTTTTGATAATTCACCCCTCCACTTT. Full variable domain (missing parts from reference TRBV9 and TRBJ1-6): DSGVTQTPKHLITATGQRVTLRCSPRSGDLSVYWYQQSLDQGLQFLIQYYNGEERAKGNILERFSAQQFPDLHSELNLSSLELGDSALYFCASSATLGGAFDNSPLHFGNGTRLTVT.

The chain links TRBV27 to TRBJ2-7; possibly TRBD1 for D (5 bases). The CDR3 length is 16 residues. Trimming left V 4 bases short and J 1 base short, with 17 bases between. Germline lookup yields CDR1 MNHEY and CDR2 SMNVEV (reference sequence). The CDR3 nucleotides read TGTGCCAGCAGTTCCCTTGGACAATCATTTTCCTACGAGCAGTACTTC. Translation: CASSSLGQSFSYEQYF.

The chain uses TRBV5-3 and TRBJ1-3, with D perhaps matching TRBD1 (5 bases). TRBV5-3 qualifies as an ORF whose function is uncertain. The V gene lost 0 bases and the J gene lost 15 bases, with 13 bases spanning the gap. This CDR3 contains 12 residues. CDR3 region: CARSLDPQGSYF. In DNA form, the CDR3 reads TGTGCCAGAAGCTTGGATCCGCAGGGCTCATATTTT.